Given below is one T cell receptor beta chain in context. This clone was counted between two and nine times. The target of this receptor is not known. Per-nucleotide qualities are absent, and no much larger clonotype sits a single base away. The data stem from a study of OX40 agonist ivuxolimab in advanced cancers. Notes on the research overall: Ivuxolimab was a fully human IgG2 agonistic monoclonal antibody targeting the costimulatory receptor OX40 (CD134). Intravenous ivuxolimab was administered to patients every 2 weeks at six dose levels: 0.01, 0.1, 0.3, 1.5, 3 and 10 mg/kg. Of the approximately 54 patients in dose escalation, 19 had hepatocellular carcinoma, about 15 had melanoma, 9 had renal cell carcinoma and 9 had head and neck cancer. In the dose-escalation cohort, roughly 82% of patients were male, and the mean age was around 65 years with a range of 23 to 79. Prior anti-PD-1, anti-PD-L1 or anti-CTLA-4 therapy was permitted, and checkpoint inhibitors had been received by around 40% of dose-escalation patients. Three dose-escalation patients achieved partial responses, one with hepatocellular carcinoma and two with cutaneous melanoma. The purpose of peripheral TCRbeta sequencing was to test whether ivuxolimab changed TCR sequence diversity and led to clonal T-cell expansion. The monotherapy dose-escalation portion (N = 52 patients) of the phase I ivuxolimab trial is reported in the paper. The study at large found these results: On average, CD8+ T cells showed more expanded clones than CD4+ T cells after ivuxolimab. Clonal expansion of both CD4+ and CD8+ blood T cells was observed from baseline to week 6 at doses 0.1 to 3.0 mg/kg. Low levels of normalized T-cell clonal expansion were also seen in some patients who did not respond. In partial responders in the 0.1-3.0 mg/kg groups, normalized peripheral clonal expansion was found to be among the lowest, especially among CD8+ T cells. The antigen specificity of the peripheral T cells that underwent clonal expansion was not determined.

Genomic DNA was isolated from the sorted cells so that the TCRbeta CDR3 region could be sequenced. TCRbeta CDR3 regions were sequenced using the immunoSEQ Assay. The table comes from immuneACCESS by way of TCRdb, which keeps in-frame sequences with V and J called. Part of the clones is missing from these tables; in studies checked, under half for an unresolved V gene and the rest for unknown reasons. The sample records around 70,000 clones, 75% to 90% of which are singletons. The top ten clonotypes cover about 2.5% of the sample. The trial excluded patients who had a history of autoimmune disease or who were on systemic immunosuppression. Peripheral blood for TCR sequencing was collected from all dose cohorts at baseline, on cycle 4 day 1, and on cycle 7 day 1. The samples were drawn from a first-in-human, open-label, multicenter phase I dose-escalation trial of ivuxolimab. Adults with locally advanced or metastatic head and neck squamous cell, hepatocellular, melanoma or renal cell carcinoma were enrolled in the trial. Before TCR sequencing, CD4+ T cells and CD8+ T cells from peripheral blood were sorted into separate populations.

The CDR3 covers 12 residues, taking in both the cysteine and the phenylalanine. Just the 36-base CDR3 DNA is kept, in frame starting at base 1. Between the V and J ends, shortened by 0 bases and 6 bases respectively, the junction contains 6 bases. As encoded in the germline V gene, CDR1 is SGHTA while CDR2 is FQGNSA. The clonotype comes from an adult with an advanced solid tumor such as melanoma, head and neck, liver or kidney cancer. Source: CD4+ or CD8+ T cells sorted from blood, taken in a trial of the OX40 agonist ivuxolimab. The receptor chain draws on TRBV7-2 and TRBJ2-7; the D gene cannot be resolved reliably. CDR3 reads: CASSLAQSEQYF. The DNA is TGTGCCAGCAGCTTAGCCCAGTCCGAGCAGTACTTC.